What follows are 15 T cell receptor beta chains derived from one specimen sequenced in a study of T cell changes during pregnancy in multiple sclerosis. Generated by immunoSEQ multiplex PCR, the TCRdb table keeps only in-frame clones and is missing some. Of approximately 50,000 clones listed, 92% are singletons. The specimen was CD4+ T cells from peripheral blood mononuclear cells, collected in the third trimester of pregnancy. These receptors all come from a female donor with multiple sclerosis, enrolled in a pregnancy study.

This clone was observed once. The gene calls are TRBV7-6 and TRBJ2-3; possibly TRBD2 for D (5 bases). CDR1 and CDR2 (germline): SGHVS, FNYEAQ. The V end was cut by 2 bases, the J end by 6 bases, with 18 bases between. The CDR3 sequence is 16 residues long. The CDR3 loop is CASSLPPSGPGDTQYF. The CDR3 nucleotides read TGTGCCAGCAGCTTACCGCCCTCAGGTCCGGGGGATACGCAGTATTTT.

The V gene is TRBV5-1, the J gene TRBJ2-5; 13 bases are shared with TRBD2. The germline V gene has CDR1 SGHRS and CDR2 YFSETQ. Trimming took 0 bases from V and 4 from J; bases not matched to a gene: 0. The CDR3 has 15 residues. The CDR3 sequence: CASSLGTSGRETQYF. CDR3 DNA sequence: TGCGCCAGCAGCTTGGGGACTAGCGGGAGAGAGACCCAGTACTTC.

The chain combines TRBV9 with TRBJ2-7; TRBD1 matches 8 bases. Germline loops: CDR1 SGDLS, CDR2 YYNGEE. Trimming cost V 2 bases and J 6 bases; bases outside gene matches: 4. CDR3 length: 13 residues. CDR3 nucleotide sequence: TGTGCCAGCAGCGTCAAACAGGGGGGCGAGCAGTACTTC. This codes for CASSVKQGGEQYF.

The V and J genes are TRBV28 and TRBJ1-1; D is possibly TRBD1 (6 bases). This CDR3 has 15 residues. The V gene lost 2 bases and the J gene lost 11 bases, with 21 bases spanning the gap. The germline gives CDR1 MDHEN, CDR2 SYDVKM. In DNA form, the CDR3 reads TGTGCCAGCAGTTTAGTGGCAGGGGCCGTGCGGCGGGCTTTCTTT. This gives the protein CASSLVAGAVRRAFF. Filled out from reference TRBV28 and TRBJ1-1, the complete variable domain reads DVKVTQSSRYLVKRTGEKVFLECVQDMDHENMFWYRQDPGLGLRLIYFSYDVKMKEKGDIPEGYSVSREKKERFSLILESASTNQTSMYLCASSLVAGAVRRAFFGQGTRLTVV.

This clone was found a few times. The CDR3 region is CASSEYGLAEAFF. CDR3 nucleotide sequence: TGTGCCAGCAGTGAATATGGTTTAGCTGAAGCTTTCTTT. This rearrangement joins TRBV2 to TRBJ1-1; no clear D gene. This CDR3 is 13 amino acids long. Trimming pared 2 bases from V and 6 bases from J, leaving 10 bases between. Germline V gives CDR1 SNHLY, CDR2 FYNNEI.

V gene TRBV7-2 combines with J gene TRBJ2-7; D unclear. CDR1 and CDR2 (germline): SGHTA, FQGNSA. This CDR3 is 13 amino acids long. V lost 0 bases to trimming and J lost 3 bases, with 6 bases between them. CDR3 protein: CASSLAAGYEQYF. In DNA, the CDR3 is TGTGCCAGCAGCTTAGCGGCAGGCTACGAGCAGTACTTC.

The V gene is TRBV5-1, the J gene TRBJ1-1, with a possible D match to TRBD1 (6 bases). This CDR3 region has 15 residues. Trimming removed 5 bases from V and 8 bases from J, with 22 bases in between. Germline V lookup: CDR1 SGHRS, CDR2 YFSETQ. In nucleotides, the CDR3 is TGCGCCAGCAGGGATATGGCGGGGGGCAATGTGGAAGCTTTCTTT. This sequence encodes CASRDMAGGNVEAFF.

This clone was recorded only once. The V gene is TRBV6-1, the J gene TRBJ2-4; D may be TRBD1 (6 bases). The germline V gene has CDR1 MNHNS and CDR2 SASEGT. Deletions cut 7 bases from V and 5 bases from J, with 18 bases between. The CDR3 extends over 15 amino acids. In nucleotides, the CDR3 is TGTGCCAGCATTACAGGGTTTGGTCAGGAAAACATTCAGTACTTC. Amino acid sequence: CASITGFGQENIQYF.

The V gene is TRBV6-5, the J gene TRBJ1-5; D is unclear. In germline, CDR1 is MNHEY, CDR2 SVGAGI. The CDR3 extends over 14 amino acids. V shed 6 bases and J shed 6 bases, with 15 bases lying between them. The CDR3 sequence: CASRPASGSQPQHF. CDR3 coding DNA: TGTGCCAGCAGGCCTGCCTCCGGGAGTCAGCCCCAGCATTTT.

This chain joins TRBV7-9 and TRBJ1-2, with 7 bases matching TRBD1. J lost 4 bases, V lost 7 bases, and 6 bases had no gene match. The CDR3 has 13 amino acids. Germline CDR1 SEHNR, CDR2 FQNEAQ (reference sequence). The CDR3 spells CASTDRVSYGYTF. CDR3 coding DNA: TGTGCCAGCACCGACAGGGTTTCCTATGGCTACACCTTC.

J is TRBJ1-5 and V is TRBV29-1, with 7 bases aligning to TRBD1. There are 13 residues in the CDR3. Germline CDR1 SQVTM, CDR2 ANQGSEA. Trimming removed 5 bases from V and 2 bases from J; junction bases left unmatched: 3. The CDR3 loop is CSVQGGGNQPQHF. CDR3 sequence (DNA): TGCAGCGTTCAGGGGGGTGGCAATCAGCCCCAGCATTTT.

The chain uses TRBV6-5 and TRBJ2-7, with D possibly matching TRBD1 (6 bases). The CDR3 totals 15 residues. V dropped 4 bases and J dropped 6 bases, with 19 bases sitting between them. Germline-derived CDR1 and CDR2 are MNHEY and SVGAGI. The CDR3 DNA follows: TGTGCCAGCAGTTCGGACAGTAACCGAAGACCCGAGCAGTACTTC. It encodes CASSSDSNRRPEQYF.

The V and J genes are TRBV28 and TRBJ2-7; possibly TRBD2 for D (6 bases). V lost 7 bases, J lost 2 bases, and 18 bases lay in between. Germline V gene data show CDR1 as MDHEN and CDR2 as SYDVKM. The CDR3 totals 15 residues. CDR3 sequence reads: CASIDGPGRTYEQYF. The DNA of the CDR3 is TGTGCCAGCATCGACGGTCCGGGGAGGACCTACGAGCAGTACTTC.

The rearrangement links TRBV2 to TRBJ2-2; TRBD2 matches at 8 bases. Looked up from germline, CDR1 is SNHLY and CDR2 is FYNNEI. The CDR3 runs 17 residues. V was pared by 5 bases and J by 3 bases, with 11 bases of the junction left unmatched. This CDR3 reads CASSSQLAADHTGELFF. CDR3 nucleotides: TGTGCCAGCAGTTCGCAACTAGCGGCTGATCACACCGGGGAGCTGTTTTTT.

Only one count was recorded for this clone. CDR3 sequence (DNA): TGTGCCAGCAGTGAATCGGAGGGGGAGACCCAGTACTTC. Translated, it gives CASSESEGETQYF. V is TRBV6-4 and J is TRBJ2-5, with D possibly TRBD2 on 6 matching bases. Germline V lookup: CDR1 MRHNA, CDR2 SNTAGT. V was shortened by 3 bases and J by 5 bases, with 10 bases between the two germline ends. The CDR3 spans 13 residues.